This TCR beta chain was captured by sequencing in a study of long-term antiretroviral therapy in people with HIV. Study as a whole: The 2015 immediate-ART recommendation was preceded by the earliest samples by about a decade.

Version v3.0 of the immunoSEQ assay ran at survey level. Sequencing was performed with immunoSEQ multiplex PCR; in TCRdb, only in-frame clones are kept and a portion is missing. The sample has some 15,000 clones, about 86% seen once; the top ten hold about 8%. The V gene lost 2 bases and the J gene lost 6 bases, with 14 bases spanning the gap. CDR3 size: 14 residues. In germline, CDR1 is SGHAT, CDR2 FQNNGV. Findings and limits, study-wide: Comparison with controls showed narrower CDR3 length ranges in HIV repertoires. Post-treatment diversity went higher with ART but stayed below transplant donor controls. Researchers lacked any data on ART adherence, viral resistance or therapy changes.

With regard to this clone: Its specificity is unknown.

The origin of this receptor is a young man with HIV. This rearrangement joins TRBV11-2 to TRBJ2-7; a possible D gene is TRBD2 (5 bases). The sample consisted of unsorted PBMCs, taken 0.1 years after starting antiretroviral therapy. CDR3 protein: CASSLIEGVSEQYF. The CDR3 DNA is TGTGCCAGCAGCTTAATAGAGGGTGTGTCCGAGCAGTACTTC.